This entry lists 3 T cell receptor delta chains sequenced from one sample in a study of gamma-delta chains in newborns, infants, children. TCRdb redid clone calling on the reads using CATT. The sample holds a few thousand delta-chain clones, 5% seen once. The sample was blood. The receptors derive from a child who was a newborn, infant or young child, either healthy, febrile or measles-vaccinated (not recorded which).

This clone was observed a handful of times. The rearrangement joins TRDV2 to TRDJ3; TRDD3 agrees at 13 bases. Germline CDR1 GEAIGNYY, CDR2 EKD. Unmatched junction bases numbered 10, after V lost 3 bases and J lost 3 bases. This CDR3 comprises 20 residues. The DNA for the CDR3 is TGTGCCTGTGACTCTTACTGGGGGATACGCGAGTGCTGGGACACCCGACAGATGTTTTTC. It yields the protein CACDSYWGIRECWDTRQMFF.

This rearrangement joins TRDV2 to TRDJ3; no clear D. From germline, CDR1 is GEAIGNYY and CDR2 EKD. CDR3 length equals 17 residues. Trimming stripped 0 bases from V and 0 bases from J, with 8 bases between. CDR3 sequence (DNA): TGTGCCTGTGACACCGGCTGGAGCTCCTGGGACACCCGACAGATGTTTTTC. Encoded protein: CACDTGWSSWDTRQMFF.

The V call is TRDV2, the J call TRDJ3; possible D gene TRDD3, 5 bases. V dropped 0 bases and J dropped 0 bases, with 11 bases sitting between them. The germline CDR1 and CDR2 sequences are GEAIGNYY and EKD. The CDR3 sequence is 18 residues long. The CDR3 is CACDTGWGVSWDTRQMFF. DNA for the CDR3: TGTGCCTGTGACACCGGGTGGGGTGTCTCCTGGGACACCCGACAGATGTTTTTC.